The source of this T cell receptor (beta chain) is a study of OX40 agonist ivuxolimab in advanced cancers. The method was immunoSEQ multiplex PCR; TCRdb's version includes in-frame clones alone and lacks a portion of them. The sample consists of 23,000 or so clones, roughly 84% of them appearing once. The CDR3 is made up of 15 amino acids. The ends lost 2 bases at V and 3 bases at J; junction bases unmatched: 1. Germline lookup yields CDR1 LGHNA and CDR2 YNFKEQ. This TCR came from an adult with an advanced solid tumor such as melanoma, head and neck, liver or kidney cancer. Sequenced material: CD4+ or CD8+ T cells sorted from blood, taken in a trial of the OX40 agonist ivuxolimab. The chain joins TRBV4-2 to TRBJ2-3; 11 nucleotides align to TRBD2. The CDR3 region has the DNA TGTGCCAGCAGCCAATCTAGCGGGGGGACAGATACGCAGTATTTT. The encoded protein is CASSQSSGGTDTQYF.